These 31 T cell receptor beta chains were all obtained from the same sample, sequenced in a study of T-cell memory formation after mild COVID-19. TCRdb re-derived calls from the 5' RACE reads in MiXCR, one entry per CDR3 protein. The profile shows around 530,000 distinct CDR3 sequences, 20% to 25% of them singletons. Material: PBMCs or a T cell subset sorted from them (not recorded which). These receptor sequences come from an adult woman who had mild COVID-19 (a few samples of this study predate the infection). Cell type and time point are not known.

This rearrangement joins TRBV20-1 to TRBJ2-7; D gene uncertain. V was cut by 5 bases and J by 3 bases, with 17 bases left in between. This CDR3 region has 14 residues. Germline V CDR1 and CDR2: DFQATT, SNEGSKA (reference sequence). CDR3 region: CSAPSSSHGYEQYF. In nucleotides, the CDR3 is TGCAGTGCTCCCTCCTCCAGCCACGGCTACGAGCAGTACTTC.

This clonotype showed up just a few times. This rearrangement joins TRBV5-1 to TRBJ1-1, with D uncertain. The germline CDR1 and CDR2 sequences are SGHRS and YFSETQ. V was clipped by 2 bases and J by 1 base, with 12 bases between them. The CDR3 has 15 amino acids. CDR3: CASSFAGRPNTEAFF. For the CDR3, the DNA is TGCGCCAGCAGCTTCGCCGGGAGGCCGAACACTGAAGCTTTCTTT.

This chain connects TRBV24-1 to TRBJ2-3; D gene uncertain. The CDR3 runs 19 residues. V was trimmed by 3 bases and J by 0 bases, leaving 21 bases between them. CDR1 and CDR2 from the germline V gene are KGHDR and SFDVKD. CDR3 region: CATSDPPPESSPSTDTQYF. The DNA of the CDR3 is TGTGCCACCAGTGATCCCCCGCCAGAGTCCAGCCCAAGCACAGATACGCAGTATTTT.

V is TRBV4-2 and J is TRBJ1-5; D uncertain. Germline V lookup: CDR1 LGHNA, CDR2 YNFKEQ. V was cut by 0 bases and J by 1 base, with 4 bases left in between. The CDR3 runs to 14 residues. The CDR3 loop is CASSQDGSNQPQHF. Here the CDR3 DNA reads TGTGCCAGCAGCCAAGATGGAAGCAATCAGCCCCAGCATTTT.

This clonotype was seen just once. The CDR3 DNA reads as TGTGCCACCAGTGAAGAGTTGGGCAGCGGGAGGGATAGCACAGATACGCAGTATTTT. Protein sequence: CATSEELGSGRDSTDTQYF. The chain uses TRBV24-1 and TRBJ2-3; TRBD2 agrees at 10 bases. Per the germline V gene, CDR1 is KGHDR and CDR2 is SFDVKD. V lost 4 bases and J lost 0; bases outside the gene matches: 12. CDR3 size: 19 residues.

Details on this clonotype: One end of the junction varies from germline; a read error may be responsible. The rearrangement uses TRBV15 and TRBJ1-1; weak D call: TRBD1 (6 bases). Germline V gives CDR1 LNHNV, CDR2 YYDKDF (reference sequence). This CDR3 has 16 amino acids. CDR3 amino acids: CDTSRLAERGDTEAFF. In nucleotides, the CDR3 is TGTGACACCAGCAGACTAGCCGAGAGGGGGGACACTGAAGCTTTCTTT.

This clonotype came up many times. The genes are TRBV5-1 and TRBJ2-7; D is perhaps TRBD1 or TRBD2 (6 bases each). The CDR3 is 13 residues long. V gave up 5 bases and J gave up 4 bases, with 13 bases separating them. Germline values: CDR1 SGHRS, CDR2 YFSETQ. Here the CDR3 DNA reads TGCGCCAGCAGTCCTACAGGGAGGTACGAGCAGTACTTC. It codes for CASSPTGRYEQYF.

The CDR3 protein is CASSFGASGGQDTQYF. The CDR3 DNA reads TGTGCCAGCAGCTTTGGCGCTAGCGGGGGGCAAGATACGCAGTATTTT. This rearrangement joins TRBV7-3 to TRBJ2-3; 11 bases align to TRBD2. The ends lost 3 bases at V and 5 bases at J; junction bases unmatched: 7. The CDR3 extends over 16 amino acids. Germline lookup yields CDR1 SGHTA and CDR2 FQGTGA.

The chain recombines TRBV12-3 or TRBV12-4 with TRBJ2-6; D uncertain. This CDR3 is built from 13 residues. Trimming removed 4 bases at V and 3 bases at J, with 4 bases between. The CDR3 sequence is CASSSLGANVLTF. The CDR3, as DNA: TGTGCCAGCAGTTCTCTTGGGGCCAACGTCCTGACTTTC.

This clonotype was found a few times. The chain uses TRBV20-1 and TRBJ1-5, with TRBD1 identical over 8 bases. This CDR3 contains 16 residues. V lost 2 bases, J lost 0 bases, and 6 bases stayed unmatched. Germline loops: CDR1 DFQATT, CDR2 SNEGSKA (reference sequence). CDR3 sequence (DNA): TGCAGTGCTAGATGGGAGACAGGGGTTAGCAATCAGCCCCAGCATTTT. Amino acids: CSARWETGVSNQPQHF.

This clonotype was seen at least ten times. The chain is built from TRBV7-3 and TRBJ2-7, with D unclear. CDR1 and CDR2 from the germline V gene are SGHTA and FQGTGA. This CDR3 region has 14 residues. The ends were cut back, 5 bases at V and 2 bases at J, with 13 bases in the middle. This CDR3 is CASSPNHATYEQYF. The CDR3, as DNA: TGTGCCAGCAGCCCGAACCACGCGACCTACGAGCAGTACTTC.

This chain links TRBV14 with TRBJ2-5; 11 nucleotides line up with TRBD2. Germline CDR1 and CDR2: SGHDN and FVKESK. This CDR3 has 22 residues. V dropped 2 bases and J dropped 4; count of bases not matched to a gene: 24. CDR3 in DNA: TGTGCCAGCAGCCAAAACCTGGGACTACTAGCGGGAGCCCCTATGAGTGGAGAGACCCAGTACTTC. The encoded protein is CASSQNLGLLAGAPMSGETQYF.

The rearrangement links TRBV20-1 to TRBJ2-3, with D perhaps TRBD2 (6 bases). The CDR3 is made up of 13 amino acids. Germline values: CDR1 DFQATT, CDR2 SNEGSKA (reference sequence). Trimming removed 3 bases at V and 4 bases at J, with 11 bases between. In DNA form, the CDR3 reads TGCAGTGCTAGCCGGGCGGGGCCAGATACGCAGTATTTT. Its translation: CSASRAGPDTQYF.

This clonotype has at least ten counts. The V call is TRBV12-3 or TRBV12-4, the J call TRBJ2-3; 7 nucleotides match TRBD2. The V segment lost 4 bases and the J segment 8 bases; nucleotides outside the gene matches: 6. CDR3 length: 13 residues. The DNA of the CDR3 is TGTGCCAGCAGTTCTAGCGGCGGGGGTACGCAGTATTTT. The encoded protein is CASSSSGGGTQYF.

The rearrangement uses TRBV3-1 and TRBJ1-1; no clear D. The V end was cut by 3 bases, the J end by 3 bases, with 20 bases between. CDR1 is LGHDT and CDR2 is YNNKEL in the germline V gene (reference sequence). This CDR3 spans 17 amino acids. Here the CDR3 reads CASSHYTMAGPYTEAFF. The DNA of the CDR3 is TGTGCCAGCAGCCACTATACAATGGCAGGCCCGTACACTGAAGCTTTCTTT.

This clonotype showed up just a few times. The V gene is TRBV4-2, the J gene TRBJ1-5, with D unclear. The germline V gene encodes CDR1 LGHNA and CDR2 YNFKEQ. This CDR3 comprises 14 residues. V lost 4 bases and J lost 4, with 11 bases in between. The CDR3 here is CASSPIDGNQPQHF. CDR3 nucleotides: TGTGCCAGCAGCCCGATAGACGGTAATCAGCCCCAGCATTTT.

This clonotype was seen a few times. V gene TRBV6-5 combines with J gene TRBJ1-2; tentatively, D is TRBD1 (6 bases). CDR1 is MNHEY and CDR2 is SVGAGI in the germline V gene. The germline V and J ends were trimmed by 0 bases and 4 bases, with 15 bases remaining between them. CDR3 size: 16 residues. The CDR3 protein is CASSYSRVPGVYGYTF. CDR3 nucleotides: TGTGCCAGCAGTTACTCGAGGGTCCCAGGGGTCTATGGCTACACCTTC.

CDR3 residues: CASSQDFASTDTQYF. DNA of the CDR3: TGTGCCAGCAGCCAGGACTTCGCTAGCACAGATACGCAGTATTTT. The chain has TRBV7-9 and TRBJ2-3, with D perhaps matching TRBD2 (5 bases). The length of the CDR3 is 15 residues. Trimming stripped 5 bases from V and 0 bases from J, with 12 bases between. The germline V gene encodes CDR1 SEHNR and CDR2 FQNEAQ (reference sequence). Drawing the rest from reference TRBV7-9 and TRBJ2-3, the complete variable domain is DTGVSQNPRHKITKRGQNVTFRCDPISEHNRLYWYRQTLGQGPEFLTYFQNEAQLEKSRLLSDRFSAERPKGSFSTLEIQRTEQGDSAMYLCASSQDFASTDTQYFGPGTRLTVL.

This rearrangement joins TRBV21-1 to TRBJ1-5; the table gives TRBD1 as D, unverified against the DNA. TRBV21-1 is an annotated pseudogene. The CDR3 loop spans 18 amino acids. The CDR3 bases are TGTGCCAGCAGCACCAAGCTTCAGGACAGGGGGCAGATGCAGCCCCAGCATTTT. Translation gives CASSTKLQDRGQMQPQHF.

The chain recombines TRBV7-6 with TRBJ2-3; TRBD2 aligns across 8 bases. Germline V gene lookup returns CDR1 SGHVS and CDR2 FNYEAQ. Unmatched junction bases numbered 11, after V lost 5 bases and J lost 1 base. This CDR3 is built from 17 residues. CDR3 sequence (DNA): TGTGCCAGCAGCCCCGTGTCGGCGGGAGGTGGCACAGATACGCAGTATTTT. This sequence encodes CASSPVSAGGGTDTQYF.

In this sample, this clonotype turned up many times. J is TRBJ2-5 and V is TRBV7-2; D may match TRBD1 or TRBD2 (6 bases each). Germline CDR1 is SGHTA and CDR2 is FQGNSA. The CDR3 is 15 residues long. The V gene lost 1 base and the J gene lost 4 bases, with 13 bases spanning the gap. Written as DNA, the CDR3 is TGTGCCAGCAGCTTAGGGGGGGCGAGGGCAGAGACCCAGTACTTC. Its translation is CASSLGGARAETQYF. The whole variable domain, filled in from reference TRBV7-2 and TRBJ2-5, reads GAGVSQSPSNKVTEKGKDVELRCDPISGHTALYWYRQSLGQGLEFLIYFQGNSAPDKSGLPSDRFSAERTGGSVSTLTIQRTQQEDSAVYLCASSLGGARAETQYFGPGTRLLVL.

This clonotype was seen more than once but under ten times. The gene calls are TRBV29-1 and TRBJ1-2; unclear D gene. From germline, CDR1 is SQVTM and CDR2 ANQGSEA. CDR3 length: 14 amino acids. With 6 bases removed from V and 9 bases from J, the gap between germline ends came to 23 bases. CDR3 loop: CSVRTFLGGQSYTF. CDR3 bases: TGCAGCGTAAGAACCTTCTTAGGTGGTCAAAGCTACACCTTC.

This clonotype was counted between two and nine times. J is TRBJ2-1 and V is TRBV24-1, with D possibly being TRBD1 (5 bases). Germline V lookup: CDR1 KGHDR, CDR2 SFDVKD. The CDR3 sequence is 14 residues long. V was pared by 4 bases and J by 0 bases, with 6 bases between. The CDR3 loop is CATSEQDSYNEQFF. The CDR3 nucleotides are TGTGCCACCAGTGAACAGGACTCCTACAATGAGCAGTTCTTC.

The chain couples TRBV6-5 to TRBJ2-7; 7 bases agree with TRBD1. This CDR3 spans 14 amino acids. In germline, CDR1 is MNHEY, CDR2 SVGAGI. V was clipped by 2 bases and J by 4 bases; unmatched bases: 5. In DNA form, the CDR3 reads TGTGCCAGCAGTTACCGGGACAGTTCTTACGAGCAGTACTTC. It specifies CASSYRDSSYEQYF.

This chain joins TRBV30 and TRBJ2-1, with TRBD2 matching 8 bases. CDR1 GTSNPN and CDR2 SVGIG come from the germline V gene (reference sequence). J was trimmed by 9 bases and V by 1 base; bases with no gene match: 8. The CDR3 consists of 14 residues. The CDR3 bases are TGTGCCTGGAGTGCCCCCGGGAGGGCCCCTGAGCAGTTCTTC. Amino acids: CAWSAPGRAPEQFF.

This sequence joins TRBV6-1 and TRBJ1-2; 9 bases are shared with TRBD1. CDR1 is MNHNS, CDR2 SASEGT, per germline. The CDR3 is made up of 15 amino acids. Trimming at V came to 9 bases and at J to 5 bases, leaving 13 bases not matched to a gene. The CDR3: CASRPSGTGLYGYTF. In nucleotides, the CDR3 is TGTGCCAGTCGTCCGTCCGGGACAGGGTTATATGGCTACACCTTC.

The rearrangement joins TRBV27 to TRBJ2-7, with 7 nucleotides matching TRBD2. CDR3 size: 15 residues. CDR1 and CDR2 from the germline V gene are MNHEY and SMNVEV (reference sequence). Trimming took 3 bases from V and 2 from J; bases not matched to a gene: 7. CDR3 sequence reads: CASSFYASGTYEQYF. Written as DNA, the CDR3 is TGTGCCAGCAGTTTTTACGCGAGCGGGACCTACGAGCAGTACTTC.

This chain joins TRBV4-2 and TRBJ2-5, with 7 bases aligning to TRBD2. Germline V gene lookup returns CDR1 LGHNA and CDR2 YNFKEQ. The CDR3 is 15 residues long. Losses at the gene ends were 0 bases for V and 3 bases for J; bases not matched to a gene: 4. CDR3 sequence: CASSQDGTTEETQYF. The CDR3 DNA reads TGTGCCAGCAGCCAAGATGGGACTACTGAAGAGACCCAGTACTTC.

This sequence joins TRBV5-5 and TRBJ1-2; weak D call: TRBD1 (5 bases). Germline CDR1 SGHKS, CDR2 YYEKEE (reference sequence). Trimming removed 2 bases at V and 6 bases at J, with 11 bases between. CDR3 length: 13 residues. CDR3: CASSFSGTNGYTF. Here the CDR3 DNA reads TGTGCCAGCAGCTTCTCGGGGACTAATGGCTACACCTTC. Combining the CDR3 with reference TRBV5-5 and TRBJ1-2 gives the whole variable domain DAGVTQSPTHLIKTRGQQVTLRCSPISGHKSVSWYQQVLGQGPQFIFQYYEKEERGRGNFPDRFSARQFPNYSSELNVNALLLGDSALYLCASSFSGTNGYTFGSGTRLTVV.

The chain has TRBV18 and TRBJ1-1, with D possibly being TRBD1 (6 bases). This CDR3 spans 16 amino acids. Germline V gene data show CDR1 as KGHSH and CDR2 as LQKENI. V was shortened by 5 bases and J by 1 base, with 17 bases between the two germline ends. Here the CDR3 DNA reads TGTGCCAGCTCAAGAGGGGGATCGATCGGGAACACTGAAGCTTTCTTT. Its translation is CASSRGGSIGNTEAFF.

This clonotype turned up a few times. The J gene is TRBJ2-1, the V gene TRBV5-1, with 14 bases that match TRBD2. Germline CDR1 SGHRS, CDR2 YFSETQ. The CDR3 totals 15 residues. V trimming: 9 bases; J trimming: 7 bases; junction bases outside the gene matches: 9. The DNA for the CDR3 is TGCGCCACGTCCCCCGGGACTAGCGGGAGAAATGAGCAGTTCTTC. Its translation is CATSPGTSGRNEQFF.